A single count supports the clone carrying this T cell receptor (beta chain). The repertoire was sequenced with immunoSEQ multiplex PCR; TCRdb's copy has only in-frame clones and lacks some. The sample contains over 200,000 clones, 70% to 85% of which appear only once. With V trimmed by 1 base and J by 5 bases, 5 bases remained unmatched. CDR3 length equals 15 residues. Per germline, CDR1 SGHAT and CDR2 FQDESV (reference sequence). These data are taken from a study of blood T cell repertoires in COVID-19. Study context: Nucleic acid was either cDNA or gDNA, and it came from T cells, B-cell-depleted T cells, or PBMCs.

The chain uses TRBV11-1 and TRBJ2-5, with TRBD2 matching 9 bases. Sample: PBMCs or T cells enriched from blood (not recorded which). The TCR was taken from a man aged 55 to 70 who had recovered from COVID-19. CDR3 DNA: TGTGCCAGCAGCTTAGGCGGGGGGGCCTATGAGACCCAGTACTTC. Protein: CASSLGGGAYETQYF.